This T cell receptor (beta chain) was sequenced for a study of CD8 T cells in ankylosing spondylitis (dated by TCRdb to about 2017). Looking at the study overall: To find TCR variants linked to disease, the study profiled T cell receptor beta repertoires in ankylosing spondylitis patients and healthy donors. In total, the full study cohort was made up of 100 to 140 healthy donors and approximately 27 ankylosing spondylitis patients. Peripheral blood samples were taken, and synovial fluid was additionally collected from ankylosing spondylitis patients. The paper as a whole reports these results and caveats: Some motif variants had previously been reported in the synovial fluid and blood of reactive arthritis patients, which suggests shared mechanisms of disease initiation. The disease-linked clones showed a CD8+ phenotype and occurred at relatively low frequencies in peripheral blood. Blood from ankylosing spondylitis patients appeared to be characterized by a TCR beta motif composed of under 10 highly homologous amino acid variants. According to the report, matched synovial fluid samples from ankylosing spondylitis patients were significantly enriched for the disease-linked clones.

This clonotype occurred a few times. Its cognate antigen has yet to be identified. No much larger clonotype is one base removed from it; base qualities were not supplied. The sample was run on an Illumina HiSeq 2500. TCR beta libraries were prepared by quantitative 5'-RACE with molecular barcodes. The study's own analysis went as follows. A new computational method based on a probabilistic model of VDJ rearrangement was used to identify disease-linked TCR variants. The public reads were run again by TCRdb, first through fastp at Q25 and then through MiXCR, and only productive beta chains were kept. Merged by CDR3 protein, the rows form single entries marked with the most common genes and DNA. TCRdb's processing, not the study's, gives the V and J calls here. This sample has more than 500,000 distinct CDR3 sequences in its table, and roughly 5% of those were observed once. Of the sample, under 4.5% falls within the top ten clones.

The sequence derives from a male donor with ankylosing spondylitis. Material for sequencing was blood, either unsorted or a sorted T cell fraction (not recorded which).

Here the CDR3 is given as CSAEGGRGRYEQYF. The DNA sequence follows: TGCAGTGCCGAGGGTGGGAGGGGAAGGTACGAGCAGTACTTC. The rearrangement combines TRBV20-1 with TRBJ2-7; 7 central bases correspond to TRBD2. The junction shows trimming of 6 bases on V and 4 bases on J, and the gene matches do not reach 12 bases of it. From the cysteine through the phenylalanine, the CDR3 covers 14 amino acids. Just CDR3 DNA is preserved here, 42 bases in frame from base 1. CDR1 DFQATT and CDR2 SNEGSKA are derived from the germline V gene (reference sequence).